This TCR beta chain was profiled in a study of tumor-infiltrating lymphocytes in primary liver carcinoma. Study background: Maximum tumor diameters ranged from roughly 4 to 11 cm, stage T1-T3 N0M0.

Total RNA and DNA came together from around 20-30 mg of bulk tissue without cell sorting. The cohort consisted of patients whose primary liver carcinoma was surgically resected. General study findings and limits: When set against blood, tumors had a significantly higher top-250-clone fraction (p = 0.039). Tumor-adjacent and tumor-blood pairs overlapped less than tumor region pairs did.

As regards this clonotype: Its antigen is still unknown. One end of the junction varies from germline; a read error may be responsible.

From roughly 500 ng total RNA, TCR beta cDNA was generated with a primer in the constant region. Generation of the TCR beta libraries relied on three nested multiplex PCR rounds using slightly modified ARM-PCR. MiXCR was run by TCRdb on the multiplex PCR reads, yielding one entry per CDR3 protein. The data hold roughly 120,000 distinct CDR3 sequences, with less than 75% observed a single time. The TCR originated in a woman aged 55 to 70 with primary liver carcinoma and hepatitis B virus infection. Sequencing was performed on tumor-adjacent normal liver tissue.

DNA for the CDR3: TGTTCCAGCAGCCGGGGACGGGAGGTAATCGGGCAGCTGTTTTTT. Protein sequence: CSSSRGREVIGQLFF. The chain employs TRBV4-2 and TRBJ2-2, with 7 bases aligning to TRBD2. From germline, CDR1 is LGHNA and CDR2 YNFKEQ. CDR3 length equals 15 residues.